The sample holds a few counts of the clone carrying this T cell receptor beta chain. The antigen is unknown. Sequenced material consisted of expressed TCRB transcripts (all of the isolated RNA was reverse transcribed). Roughly 3.7 million reads, on average, came from each naive, central memory and regulatory T cell sample. Some clones are missing from TCRdb's copy, which holds only in-frame ones; the method was immunoSEQ multiplex PCR. The sample contains about 650,000 clones, around 12% of which appear only once. This sample stems from a study of beta chain features in type 1 diabetes. Study findings and constraints: Shortening of TCRB CDR3s, moderate but significant, appeared in all four CD4+ subsets of Type 1 diabetes patients.

Input material: naive CD4+ T cells from blood. The receptor comes from a man aged 25 to 45 with type 1 diabetes.

The CDR3 here is CASSYGLAGSTDTQYF. For the CDR3, the DNA is TGTGCCAGCAGCTATGGACTAGCGGGGAGCACAGATACGCAGTATTTT. The rearrangement links TRBV7-2 to TRBJ2-3; TRBD2 matches 12 bases. V gave up 4 bases and J gave up 0 bases; unmatched junction bases: 2. Looked up from germline, CDR1 is SGHTA and CDR2 is FQGNSA. The CDR3 covers 16 residues.